Ten or more counts support the clone carrying this T cell receptor beta chain. Its matching antigen is unknown. Because this beta chain is a stray read in a library intended to capture alpha chains, its abundance should not be given much weight. Germline CDR1 SQVTM, CDR2 ANQGSEA. The CDR3 spans 14 residues. Trimming stripped 3 bases from V and 2 bases from J, with 11 bases between. TCR cDNA molecules were tagged individually, and each one carried a unique molecular identifier. TCRdb passed the 5' RACE reads through MiXCR, listing each CDR3 protein once. The profile shows approximately 11,000 distinct CDR3 sequences, less than 4.5% of them singletons. These data originate in a study of spatial heterogeneity in lung cancer. Looking at the study overall: The library had UMIs, and each TCR and UMI pair averaged more than ten raw reads.

Whole-study results and caveats: The study found ubiquitous expanded tumor TCRs in blood more at resection than follow-up.

Time point noted: sample taken at primary tumor resection. Whole RNA obtained from tumor, nontumor lung or frozen PBMC underwent sequencing without sorting. A total of some 70 untreated early-stage non-small cell lung cancer patients served as donors. This specimen was PBMCs, taken at surgery. This clonotype originated in a female donor with early-stage non-small cell lung cancer. The V gene is TRBV29-1, the J gene TRBJ2-1; TRBD2 might be the D (6 bases). The CDR3, as DNA: TGCAGCGTTGAGGAGGGGCAACCCTACAATGAGCAGTTCTTC. Protein sequence: CSVEEGQPYNEQFF.